Following are 14 T cell receptor beta chains from one sample sequenced in a study of blood T cell repertoires in COVID-19. The table came from immunoSEQ multiplex PCR; TCRdb's copy has only in-frame clones and leaves some out. The profile shows tens of thousands of clones, around 86% of them singletons. The sequencing sample was made of peripheral blood. Receptor source: a woman older than 75 with acute or convalescent COVID-19.

The chain joins TRBV19 to TRBJ2-1; 7 nucleotides agree with TRBD2. CDR1 is LNHDA and CDR2 is SQIVND in the germline V gene (reference sequence). The J segment lost 0 bases and the V segment lost 10 bases, leaving 9 bases of the junction unmatched. CDR3 length: 15 amino acids. The DNA for the CDR3 is TGTGCCACGGGACTACAGTTGAGCTCCTACAATGAGCAGTTCTTC. Its protein is CATGLQLSSYNEQFF.

V is TRBV14 and J is TRBJ2-6; D gene unclear. Per germline, CDR1 SGHDN and CDR2 FVKESK. The V gene lost 2 bases and the J gene lost 0 bases, with 5 bases spanning the gap. The length of the CDR3 is 15 residues. The CDR3 sequence: CASSQPSSGANVLTF. The CDR3 DNA sequence: TGTGCCAGCAGCCAACCGTCCTCTGGGGCCAACGTCCTGACTTTC.

The chain employs TRBV3-1 (or the pseudogene TRBV3-2) and TRBJ1-5; 7 positions agree with TRBD1. Germline-derived CDR1 and CDR2 are LGHDT and YNNKEL (reference sequence). Losses at the gene ends were 6 bases for V and 0 bases for J; bases not matched to a gene: 8. The CDR3 is made up of 16 amino acids. Here the CDR3 reads CASSRGTANSNQPQHF. CDR3 in DNA: TGTGCCAGCAGTCGAGGGACAGCTAATAGCAATCAGCCCCAGCATTTT.

This sequence joins TRBV7-3 and TRBJ2-5; perhaps TRBD1 as D (6 bases). Germline CDR1 and CDR2: SGHTA and FQGTGA. Trimming took 5 bases from V and 4 from J, leaving 14 bases between them. This CDR3 region has 14 residues. DNA of the CDR3: TGTGCCAGCAGCCCGGGGACACCCCCAGAGACCCAGTACTTC. Its protein is CASSPGTPPETQYF.

The chain couples TRBV19 to TRBJ1-5; D is unresolved. Between the trimmed V and J ends, which lost 6 bases and 0 bases, there was a span of 12 bases. The germline gives CDR1 LNHDA, CDR2 SQIVND (reference sequence). The CDR3 length is 15 residues. This CDR3 reads CASSTVGYSNQPQHF. The CDR3, as DNA: TGTGCCAGTAGCACCGTCGGGTATAGCAATCAGCCCCAGCATTTT.

V is TRBV28 and J is TRBJ1-4; D uncertain. V lost 2 bases and J lost 8, with 12 bases in between. Germline lookup yields CDR1 MDHEN and CDR2 SYDVKM. This CDR3 is built from 14 residues. The CDR3 is CASSLGPPREKLFF. The CDR3 DNA reads as TGTGCCAGCAGTTTAGGCCCCCCTAGGGAAAAACTGTTTTTT. Full variable domain (remainder filled in from reference TRBV28 and TRBJ1-4): DVKVTQSSRYLVKRTGEKVFLECVQDMDHENMFWYRQDPGLGLRLIYFSYDVKMKEKGDIPEGYSVSREKKERFSLILESASTNQTSMYLCASSLGPPREKLFFGSGTQLSVL.

The chain joins TRBV7-2 to TRBJ2-4, with D uncertain. V was cut by 6 bases and J by 8 bases, with 8 bases left in between. CDR3 length equals 11 residues. Germline loops: CDR1 SGHTA, CDR2 FQGNSA. CDR3 in amino acids: CASSSSYIQYF. The CDR3 DNA reads TGTGCCAGCAGTTCCAGTTACATTCAGTACTTC.

The chain recombines TRBV18 with TRBJ1-2, with unresolved D. Trimming cost V 4 bases and J 8 bases, with 17 bases left between them. Germline V gene data show CDR1 as KGHSH and CDR2 as LQKENI. The CDR3 contains 14 residues. CDR3 sequence: CASSLGSSPGGYTF. In DNA form, the CDR3 reads TGTGCCAGCTCACTCGGCAGTTCTCCGGGAGGCTACACCTTC.

The chain recombines TRBV18 with TRBJ2-1; 9 nucleotides line up with TRBD1. The V and J ends lost 6 bases and 0 bases, in that order; junction bases with no gene match: 0. This CDR3 spans 14 amino acids. Germline V lookup: CDR1 KGHSH, CDR2 LQKENI. The CDR3 here is CASSTGGSYNEQFF. CDR3 bases: TGTGCCAGCTCGACAGGGGGCTCCTACAATGAGCAGTTCTTC.

The genes are TRBV6-4 and TRBJ2-1; TRBD1 agrees at 8 bases. The CDR3 length is 14 residues. Germline-derived CDR1 and CDR2 are MRHNA and SNTAGT. V gave up 6 bases and J gave up 5 bases; unmatched junction bases: 6. In DNA form, the CDR3 reads TGTGCCAGCAGATCATCAGGGGGCCACAATGAGCAGTTCTTC. This gives the protein CASRSSGGHNEQFF.

The chain uses TRBV28 and TRBJ2-1; D is perhaps TRBD2 (5 bases). The ends were cut back, 6 bases at V and 8 bases at J, with 20 bases in the middle. CDR3 size: 15 residues. Germline assignment: CDR1 MDHEN and CDR2 SYDVKM. Here the CDR3 DNA reads TGTGCCAGCAGCTATCCCGGGTCCTTGCGGGATGAGCAGTTCTTC. It specifies CASSYPGSLRDEQFF. Full variable domain (missing parts from reference TRBV28 and TRBJ2-1): DVKVTQSSRYLVKRTGEKVFLECVQDMDHENMFWYRQDPGLGLRLIYFSYDVKMKEKGDIPEGYSVSREKKERFSLILESASTNQTSMYLCASSYPGSLRDEQFFGPGTRLTVL.

The rearrangement uses TRBV5-1 and TRBJ2-1, with 7 nucleotides matching TRBD1. Losses at the gene ends were 5 bases for V and 8 bases for J; bases not matched to a gene: 16. The CDR3 totals 16 residues. Germline V gives CDR1 SGHRS, CDR2 YFSETQ. The CDR3 DNA follows: TGCGCCAGCAGTAATGCTAACTACGGGACAGCTCATGAGCAGTTCTTC. Its translation: CASSNANYGTAHEQFF. Full variable domain (rest looked up from reference TRBV5-1 and TRBJ2-1): KAGVTQTPRYLIKTRGQQVTLSCSPISGHRSVSWYQQTPGQGLQFLFEYFSETQRNKGNFPGRFSGRQFSNSRSEMNVSTLELGDSALYLCASSNANYGTAHEQFFGPGTRLTVL.

The rearrangement uses TRBV5-6 and TRBJ1-1; D not certain. The CDR3 extends over 14 amino acids. With 4 bases removed from V and 3 bases from J, the gap between germline ends came to 13 bases. Germline V gives CDR1 SGHDT, CDR2 YYEEEE. CDR3 coding DNA: TGTGCCAGCAGCCTTACACGGGGTTACACTGAAGCTTTCTTT. This gives the protein CASSLTRGYTEAFF.

The rearrangement joins TRBV6-1 to TRBJ1-6; D ambiguous. Trimming took 1 base from V and 9 from J, leaving 16 bases between them. The V gene's germline CDR1 is MNHNS and CDR2 SASEGT. The CDR3 extends over 16 amino acids. The CDR3 sequence is CASSEVAGLSSSPLHF. The CDR3 nucleotides are TGTGCCAGCAGTGAAGTGGCGGGCTTGTCTAGTTCACCCCTCCACTTT.